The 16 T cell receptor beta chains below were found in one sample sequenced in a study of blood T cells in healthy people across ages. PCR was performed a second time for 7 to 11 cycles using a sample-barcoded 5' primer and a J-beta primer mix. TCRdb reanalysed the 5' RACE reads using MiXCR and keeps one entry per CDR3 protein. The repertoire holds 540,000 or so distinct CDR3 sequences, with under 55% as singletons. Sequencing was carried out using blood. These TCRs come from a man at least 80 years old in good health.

The CDR3 protein is CSARISGGYGYTF. The CDR3 region has the DNA TGCAGTGCTAGAATCTCGGGGGGATATGGCTACACCTTC. This sequence joins TRBV20-1 and TRBJ1-2; possible D gene TRBD1, 5 bases. The V gene's germline CDR1 is DFQATT and CDR2 SNEGSKA (reference sequence). This CDR3 region has 13 residues. The V gene lost 2 bases and the J gene lost 5 bases, with 12 bases spanning the gap.

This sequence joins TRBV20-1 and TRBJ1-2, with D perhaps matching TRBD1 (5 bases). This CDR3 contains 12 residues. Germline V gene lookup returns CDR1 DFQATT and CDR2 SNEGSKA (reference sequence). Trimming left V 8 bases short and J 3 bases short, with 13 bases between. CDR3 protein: CSHRPTDYGYTF. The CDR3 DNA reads TGCAGTCACAGGCCGACTGACTATGGCTACACCTTC.

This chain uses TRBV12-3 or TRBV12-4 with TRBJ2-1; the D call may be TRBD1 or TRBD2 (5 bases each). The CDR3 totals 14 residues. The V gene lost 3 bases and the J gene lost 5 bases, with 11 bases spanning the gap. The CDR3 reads CASSFGTVNNEQFF. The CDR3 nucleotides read TGTGCCAGCAGTTTCGGGACCGTTAACAATGAGCAGTTCTTC.

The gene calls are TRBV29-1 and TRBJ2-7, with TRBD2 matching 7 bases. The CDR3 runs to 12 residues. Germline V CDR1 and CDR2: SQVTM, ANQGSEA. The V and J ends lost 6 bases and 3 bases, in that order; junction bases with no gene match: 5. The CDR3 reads CSVRTGGYEQYF. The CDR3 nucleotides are TGCAGCGTCCGGACGGGGGGCTACGAGCAGTACTTC.

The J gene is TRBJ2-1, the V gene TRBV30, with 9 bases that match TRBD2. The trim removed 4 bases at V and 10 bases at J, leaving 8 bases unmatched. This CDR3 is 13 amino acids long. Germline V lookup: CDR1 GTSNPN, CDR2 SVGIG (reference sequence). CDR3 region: CAWTRTSVSEQFF. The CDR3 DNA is TGTGCCTGGACTCGGACTAGCGTATCGGAGCAGTTCTTC.

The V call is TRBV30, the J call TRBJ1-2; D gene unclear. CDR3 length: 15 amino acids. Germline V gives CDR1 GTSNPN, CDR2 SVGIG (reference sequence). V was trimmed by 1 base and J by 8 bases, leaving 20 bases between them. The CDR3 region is CAWSGGPRGYGGYTF. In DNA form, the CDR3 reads TGTGCCTGGAGTGGCGGTCCGCGTGGGTACGGCGGCTACACCTTC.

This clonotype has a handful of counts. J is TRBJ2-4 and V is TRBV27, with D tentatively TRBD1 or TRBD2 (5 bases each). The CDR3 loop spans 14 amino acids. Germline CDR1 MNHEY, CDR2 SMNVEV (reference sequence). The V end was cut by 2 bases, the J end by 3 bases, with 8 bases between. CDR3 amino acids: CASSLGGGKNIQYF. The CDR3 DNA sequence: TGTGCCAGCAGTTTAGGTGGGGGCAAAAACATTCAGTACTTC.

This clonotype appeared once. The CDR3 loop reads CASSRGGSTGEQYF. For the CDR3, the DNA is TGTGCCAGCAGCCGAGGGGGGTCCACAGGCGAGCAGTACTTC. V usage is TRBV3-1 and J usage is TRBJ2-5, with D perhaps matching TRBD1 or TRBD2 (6 bases each). The DNA end lines up better with TRBJ2-7; the J call may be wrong. Per germline, CDR1 LGHDT and CDR2 YNNKEL (reference sequence). CDR3 length: 14 amino acids.

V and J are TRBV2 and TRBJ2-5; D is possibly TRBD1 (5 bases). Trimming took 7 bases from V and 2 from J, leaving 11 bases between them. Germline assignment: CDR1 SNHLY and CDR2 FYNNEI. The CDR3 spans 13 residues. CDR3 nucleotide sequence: TGTGCCAGCAAGGGGAACGGACAAGAGACCCAGTACTTC. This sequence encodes CASKGNGQETQYF.

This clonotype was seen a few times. The CDR3 DNA reads as TGTGCCAGCAGTGCTGGGTGGGACACTGAAGCTTTCTTT. It is translated as CASSAGWDTEAFF. The chain has TRBV2 and TRBJ1-1, with no clear D. In germline, CDR1 is SNHLY, CDR2 FYNNEI. This CDR3 spans 13 amino acids. The V and J ends lost 4 bases and 3 bases respectively, with 9 bases between them.

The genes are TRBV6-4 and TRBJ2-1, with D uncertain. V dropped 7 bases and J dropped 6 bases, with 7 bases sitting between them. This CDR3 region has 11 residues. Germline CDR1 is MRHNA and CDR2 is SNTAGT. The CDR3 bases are TGTGCCAGCAAGATCTTCAATGAGCAGTTCTTC. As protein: CASKIFNEQFF.

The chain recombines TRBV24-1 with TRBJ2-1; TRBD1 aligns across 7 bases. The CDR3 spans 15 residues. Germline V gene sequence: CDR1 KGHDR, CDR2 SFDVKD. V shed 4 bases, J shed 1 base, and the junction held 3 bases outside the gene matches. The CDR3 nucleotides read TGTGCCACCAGTGAAAACAGGGGTTCCTACAATGAGCAGTTCTTC. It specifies CATSENRGSYNEQFF.

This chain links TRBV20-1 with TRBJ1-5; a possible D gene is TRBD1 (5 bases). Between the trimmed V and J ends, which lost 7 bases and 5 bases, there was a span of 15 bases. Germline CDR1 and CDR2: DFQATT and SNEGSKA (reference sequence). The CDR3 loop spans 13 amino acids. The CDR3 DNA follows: TGCAGTGGAGCCGGGGCCAGTCATCAGCCCCAGCATTTT. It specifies CSGAGASHQPQHF.

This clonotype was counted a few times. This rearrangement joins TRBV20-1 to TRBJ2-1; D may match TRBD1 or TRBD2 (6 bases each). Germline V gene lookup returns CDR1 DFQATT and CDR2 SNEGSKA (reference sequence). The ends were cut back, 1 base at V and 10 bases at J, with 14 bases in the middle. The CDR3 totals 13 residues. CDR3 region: CSARAGYGGEQFF. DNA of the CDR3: TGCAGTGCTAGAGCGGGGTACGGGGGCGAGCAGTTCTTC.

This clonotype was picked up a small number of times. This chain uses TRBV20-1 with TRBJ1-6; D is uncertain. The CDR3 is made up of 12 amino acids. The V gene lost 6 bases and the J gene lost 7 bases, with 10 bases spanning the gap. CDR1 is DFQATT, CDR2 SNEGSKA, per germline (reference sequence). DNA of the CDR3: TGCAGTGCCGCGATCGGGAATTCACCCCTCCACTTT. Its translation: CSAAIGNSPLHF.

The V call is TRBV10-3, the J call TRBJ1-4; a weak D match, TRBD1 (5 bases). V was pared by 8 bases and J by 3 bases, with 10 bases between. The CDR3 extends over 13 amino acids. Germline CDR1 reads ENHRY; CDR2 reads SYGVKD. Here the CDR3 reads CAIGAGSNEKLFF. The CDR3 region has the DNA TGTGCCATCGGGGCCGGGTCTAATGAAAAACTGTTTTTT.